A single sample gave rise to the 5 T cell receptor beta chains below, sequenced in a study of blood T cell repertoires in COVID-19. The assay was immunoSEQ multiplex PCR, and TCRdb's table has in-frame clones only and misses some. The sample has roughly 97,000 clones; 75% to 95% are singletons. Sequencing was carried out using peripheral blood. These receptors all come from a human donor in a cohort sampled during active COVID-19.

The V call is TRBV5-1, the J call TRBJ2-1, with a weak D call TRBD2 (5 bases). Trimming cost V 0 bases and J 1 base, with 11 bases left between them. In germline, CDR1 is SGHRS, CDR2 YFSETQ. The CDR3 is 16 residues long. CDR3 protein: CASSLGYGSSYNEQFF. The CDR3 DNA follows: TGCGCCAGCAGCTTGGGATATGGGAGTTCCTACAATGAGCAGTTCTTC. The full variable domain, rest sourced from reference TRBV5-1 and TRBJ2-1, is KAGVTQTPRYLIKTRGQQVTLSCSPISGHRSVSWYQQTPGQGLQFLFEYFSETQRNKGNFPGRFSGRQFSNSRSEMNVSTLELGDSALYLCASSLGYGSSYNEQFFGPGTRLTVL.

This sequence joins TRBV15 and TRBJ2-3; TRBD2 is a possible D gene (6 bases). This CDR3 region has 16 residues. Trimming stripped 5 bases from V and 0 bases from J, with 15 bases between. Per germline, CDR1 LNHNV and CDR2 YYDKDF (reference sequence). This CDR3 is CATSGGAGWSTDTQYF. Written as DNA, the CDR3 is TGTGCCACCAGCGGAGGGGCAGGGTGGAGCACAGATACGCAGTATTTT.

The V and J genes are TRBV4-2 and TRBJ2-2; 7 bases line up with TRBD1. This CDR3 comprises 15 residues. The germline CDR1 and CDR2 sequences are LGHNA and YNFKEQ. Germline trimming cut 6 bases from V and 0 bases from J; bases unmatched to any gene: 4. CDR3 amino acids: CASSLTGSNTGELFF. In DNA, the CDR3 is TGTGCCAGCAGTTTGACAGGGTCGAACACCGGGGAGCTGTTTTTT.

The J gene is TRBJ2-7, the V gene TRBV28, with D possibly TRBD1 on 5 matching bases. The germline V gene has CDR1 MDHEN and CDR2 SYDVKM. With 6 bases removed from V and 6 bases from J, the gap between germline ends came to 18 bases. This CDR3 has 14 residues. The CDR3 loop reads CASSLTGDWSEQYF. The CDR3 DNA reads TGTGCCAGCAGCCTTACAGGCGACTGGAGCGAGCAGTACTTC.

The chain joins TRBV28 to TRBJ2-1; 7 bases agree with TRBD1. Unmatched junction bases numbered 2, after V lost 5 bases and J lost 7 bases. This CDR3 is 12 amino acids long. CDR1 is MDHEN and CDR2 is SYDVKM in the germline V gene. The CDR3 DNA is TGTGCCAGCAGTCCGACAGGGAATGAGCAGTTCTTC. It is translated as CASSPTGNEQFF.